The entry below gives a single T cell receptor beta chain sequence along with its context. The antigen is undetermined. The sample is drawn from a study of T cell responses to AZD1222 COVID-19 vaccine. Study overall: Pooling of second doses given at about 4 or about 12 weeks was done. Overall study results and limits: Donors skewed white British and female; clonal diversity was possibly underestimated. Only after the peak T cell response were repertoires sampled. The number of AZD1222 recipients seropositive at baseline was only 6 or 7.

The assay was immunoSEQ multiplex PCR, and TCRdb's table has in-frame clones only and misses some. The sample consists of some 150,000 clones, about 93% of them appearing once. The CDR3 length is 14 residues. Per the germline V gene, CDR1 is LNHNV and CDR2 is YYDKDF (reference sequence). Between the trimmed V and J ends, which lost 5 bases and 3 bases, there was a span of 13 bases. This specimen consisted of peripheral blood, obtained on day 0 of AZD1222 vaccination. The rearrangement links TRBV15 to TRBJ1-1; no firm D call. This sequence was found in an adult in good health. The CDR3 is CATSAKGEDTEAFF. In nucleotides, the CDR3 is TGTGCCACCAGCGCCAAGGGAGAGGACACTGAAGCTTTCTTT.